This T cell receptor beta chain originates from a study of cytomegalovirus exposure and HLA in healthy donors. Looking at the study overall: The 110 or so validation repertoires used a platform that matched the one used for the 550 to 800 first-cohort repertoires, as a later analysis reported.

Between the trimmed V and J ends, which lost 0 bases and 5 bases, there was a span of 11 bases. Germline loops: CDR1 MGHRA, CDR2 YSYEKL. The CDR3 length is 15 residues. This clone was recorded once. Its antigen is currently unknown. The assay was immunoSEQ multiplex PCR, and TCRdb's table has in-frame clones only and misses some. The sample lists under 250,000 clones; 70% to 90% were seen once. General observations from the study: The tendency of first-cohort TCR clusters to co-occur in the 130 or so validation repertoires was identified by a subsequent analysis. Overall, around 150 TCR beta chains were annotated as cytomegalovirus-associated.

The chain joins TRBV4-1 to TRBJ1-5, with D uncertain. The clonotype comes from a young woman in good health and CMV-seronegative. Sequenced sample: PBMCs. The chain's CDR3 is CASSQEGFRDQPQHF. The CDR3 nucleotides are TGCGCCAGCAGCCAAGAAGGGTTTAGGGATCAGCCCCAGCATTTT.